One and the same sample provided the 30 T cell receptor beta chains below, sequenced in a study of T cells after yellow fever vaccination. TCRdb re-analysed the 5' RACE reads in MiXCR, keeping a single row per CDR3 protein. The repertoire has some 600,000 distinct CDR3 sequences, around a sixth of them found once; the top ten carry around a sixth. The sample in question was PBMCs, obtained 5 days after the first yellow fever vaccination. Receptors originate from a man younger than 30 who received the YFV17D yellow fever vaccine.

This clonotype has only a few counts. This rearrangement joins TRBV20-1 to TRBJ1-6; the D gene is possibly TRBD1 (5 bases). Per the germline V gene, CDR1 is DFQATT and CDR2 is SNEGSKA (reference sequence). The CDR3 loop spans 13 amino acids. V was shortened by 5 bases and J by 10 bases, with 15 bases between the two germline ends. CDR3 loop: CSAYRFPGSPLHF. CDR3 DNA sequence: TGCAGTGCTTACAGGTTCCCTGGGTCACCCCTCCACTTT.

The chain links TRBV11-2 to TRBJ2-1; no clear D gene. The V and J ends lost 0 bases and 5 bases respectively, with 17 bases between them. This CDR3 has 17 amino acids. CDR1 and CDR2 from the germline V gene are SGHAT and FQNNGV. CDR3 DNA: TGTGCCAGCAGCTTAGATGGGGTTTTGCGATGGGACAATGAGCAGTTCTTC. It yields the protein CASSLDGVLRWDNEQFF.

V usage is TRBV6-1 and J usage is TRBJ1-4, with 8 bases lining up with TRBD1. CDR1 is MNHNS, CDR2 SASEGT, per germline. CDR3 size: 13 residues. The junction had 8 bases not matched to a gene; V was cut back by 6 bases and J by 11 bases. The CDR3 sequence is CASSRSGGPKLFF. CDR3 sequence (DNA): TGTGCCAGCAGCCGCTCAGGGGGCCCCAAACTGTTTTTT.

The genes are TRBV10-3 and TRBJ2-1, with 8 bases matching TRBD2. Per the germline V gene, CDR1 is ENHRY and CDR2 is SYGVKD. The CDR3 totals 15 residues. J gave up 0 bases and V 6 bases, and 4 bases lay outside the gene matches. The CDR3 protein is CAIRERGFSYNEQFF. In DNA form, the CDR3 reads TGTGCCATCAGAGAGCGGGGGTTCTCCTACAATGAGCAGTTCTTC.

This clonotype has a count of ten or more. The chain links TRBV12-3 or TRBV12-4 to TRBJ2-7; a weak D match, TRBD1 (5 bases). The CDR3 runs to 13 residues. Trimming cost V 2 bases and J 4 bases, with 9 bases left between them. CDR3 DNA sequence: TGTGCCAGCAGTTTAAGTCAGGGTTACGAGCAGTACGTC. Amino acid sequence: CASSLSQGYEQYV.

This clonotype was counted between two and nine times. The chain joins TRBV20-1 to TRBJ1-3; the D is unclear. The V and J ends lost 5 bases and 0 bases respectively, with 8 bases between them. Germline V gives CDR1 DFQATT, CDR2 SNEGSKA (reference sequence). This CDR3 has 13 amino acids. CDR3 in DNA: TGCAGTGCTGTGGGTGACTCTGGAAACACCATATATTTT. Translating it yields CSAVGDSGNTIYF.

V is TRBV20-1 and J is TRBJ2-7; TRBD1 matches 7 bases. Trimming at V came to 6 bases and at J to 3 bases, leaving 5 bases not matched to a gene. CDR1 and CDR2 (germline): DFQATT, SNEGSKA (reference sequence). This CDR3 is 12 amino acids long. CDR3 DNA sequence: TGCAGTGCATACAGGGGTCTCTACGAGCAGTACTTC. This translates into CSAYRGLYEQYF.

This clonotype was counted a few times. J is TRBJ2-5 and V is TRBV7-9; 8 bases fit TRBD1. The germline V gene encodes CDR1 SEHNR and CDR2 FQNEAQ (reference sequence). Trimming cost V 1 base and J 5 bases; bases outside gene matches: 6. The CDR3 contains 15 residues. The CDR3 DNA is TGTGCCAGCAGCTTAGGGGCCGACAGGGGTGAGACCCAGTACTTC. Translation: CASSLGADRGETQYF.

This clonotype was seen many times. The rearrangement links TRBV7-6 to TRBJ1-1, with D maybe TRBD1 (5 bases). V lost 6 bases and J lost 4, with 15 bases in between. The CDR3 loop spans 14 amino acids. Germline values: CDR1 SGHVS, CDR2 FNYEAQ. This chain's CDR3 is CASRLTAGVTEAFF. The DNA of the CDR3 is TGTGCCAGCAGGTTGACAGCTGGGGTCACTGAAGCTTTCTTT.

The gene calls are TRBV27 and TRBJ1-2, with TRBD1 as a possible D gene (5 bases). CDR3 length: 14 residues. The germline gives CDR1 MNHEY, CDR2 SMNVEV (reference sequence). Trimming took off 3 bases at V and 5 bases at J, with 13 bases between the two ends. The CDR3 sequence is CASSLRGGGYGYTF. DNA for the CDR3: TGTGCCAGCAGTTTGCGGGGTGGGGGTTATGGCTACACCTTC.

In its sample, this clonotype was seen many times. The chain uses TRBV19 and TRBJ2-1; TRBD2 aligns across 9 bases. Trimming cost V 4 bases and J 5 bases; bases outside gene matches: 6. The V gene's germline CDR1 is LNHDA and CDR2 SQIVND (reference sequence). The CDR3 is 15 residues long. CDR3 sequence reads: CASSRRGGRDNEQFF. The CDR3 bases are TGTGCCAGTAGTAGGCGGGGGGGCCGGGACAATGAGCAGTTCTTC.

The chain joins TRBV19 to TRBJ2-3; no clear D gene. CDR3 length: 13 residues. Germline V gene data show CDR1 as LNHDA and CDR2 as SQIVND (reference sequence). The CDR3 sequence is CVSQSGSTDTQYF. The CDR3 DNA reads TGTGTCTCCCAGAGTGGGAGCACAGATACGCAGTATTTT.

In this sample, this clonotype turned up a few times. The chain uses TRBV20-1 and TRBJ1-2, with D tentatively TRBD1 (5 bases). The CDR3 is 12 amino acids. Germline CDR1 and CDR2: DFQATT and SNEGSKA (reference sequence). The germline V and J ends were trimmed by 4 bases and 4 bases, with 10 bases remaining between them. The CDR3, as DNA: TGCAGTGCTACCCTCGGGGGCTATGGCTACACCTTC. Protein: CSATLGGYGYTF.

J is TRBJ1-1 and V is TRBV7-9, with TRBD1 matching over 8 bases. Germline assignment: CDR1 SEHNR and CDR2 FQNEAQ (reference sequence). V was pared by 4 bases and J by 5 bases, with 6 bases of the junction left unmatched. CDR3 size: 14 residues. As DNA, the CDR3 is TGTGCCAGCAGCTCCCAACAGGGGGGGACTGAAGCTTTCTTT. As protein: CASSSQQGGTEAFF.

This clonotype was counted a few times. The V gene is TRBV7-3, the J gene TRBJ2-3; no clear D gene. V was trimmed by 5 bases and J by 6 bases, leaving 15 bases between them. Germline CDR1 SGHTA, CDR2 FQGTGA. The CDR3 sequence is 14 residues long. As DNA, the CDR3 is TGTGCCAGCAGCCCTCGGAAGCCCGGGGATACGCAGTATTTT. It is translated as CASSPRKPGDTQYF.

This clonotype was found a few times. J is TRBJ1-6 and V is TRBV18, with D perhaps matching TRBD1 (6 bases). The CDR3 sequence is 15 residues long. Looked up from germline, CDR1 is KGHSH and CDR2 is LQKENI. V dropped 4 bases and J dropped 8 bases, with 15 bases sitting between them. In DNA, the CDR3 is TGTGCCAGCTCACTCTCGGGACAAGGATATTCACCCCTCCACTTT. Protein product: CASSLSGQGYSPLHF.

This clonotype appeared a few times. J is TRBJ2-3 and V is TRBV19; no definite D call. In germline, CDR1 is LNHDA, CDR2 SQIVND (reference sequence). The V gene lost 2 bases and the J gene lost 0 bases, with 6 bases spanning the gap. CDR3 length: 14 amino acids. CDR3 DNA sequence: TGTGCCAGTAGTATATTTGACAGCACAGATACGCAGTATTTT. This sequence encodes CASSIFDSTDTQYF. Full variable domain (outside the CDR3, taken from reference TRBV19 and TRBJ2-3): DGGITQSPKYLFRKEGQNVTLSCEQNLNHDAMYWYRQDPGQGLRLIYYSQIVNDFQKGDIAEGYSVSREKKESFPLTVTSAQKNPTAFYLCASSIFDSTDTQYFGPGTRLTVL.

CDR3: CASSLRGQGELFF. Written as DNA, the CDR3 is TGTGCCAGCAGCCTCAGGGGGCAGGGGGAGCTGTTTTTT. The chain combines TRBV3-1 with TRBJ2-2; 8 nucleotides agree with TRBD1. The ends lost 4 bases at V and 8 bases at J; junction bases unmatched: 3. This CDR3 comprises 13 residues. CDR1 LGHDT and CDR2 YNNKEL come from the germline V gene (reference sequence). Using reference TRBV3-1 and TRBJ2-2 for the parts outside the CDR3, the full variable domain is DTAVSQTPKYLVTQMGNDKSIKCEQNLGHDTMYWYKQDSKKFLKIMFSYNNKELIINETVPNRFSPKSPDKAHLNLHINSLELGDSAVYFCASSLRGQGELFFGEGSRLTVL.

This clonotype has just a few counts. The rearrangement uses TRBV12-3 or TRBV12-4 and TRBJ2-5, with 8 nucleotides matching TRBD2. This CDR3 contains 14 residues. The V segment lost 5 bases and the J segment 2 bases; nucleotides outside the gene matches: 4. The CDR3, as DNA: TGTGCCAGCAGTCGCGGGGGGCCGCAAGAGACCCAGTACTTC. Translated, it gives CASSRGGPQETQYF.

This clonotype was seen a few times. The genes are TRBV12-3 or TRBV12-4 and TRBJ1-1; perhaps TRBD1 as D (6 bases). V was trimmed by 6 bases and J by 4 bases, leaving 18 bases between them. This CDR3 spans 15 amino acids. In DNA form, the CDR3 reads TGTGCCAGCAGCATGGTTCGGGGGGCGACCACTGAAGCTTTCTTT. It yields the protein CASSMVRGATTEAFF.

The V and J genes are TRBV6-2 or TRBV6-3 and TRBJ1-5; weak D call: TRBD1 (6 bases). Trimming took off 6 bases at V and 6 bases at J, with 12 bases between the two ends. CDR3 length equals 13 residues. CDR1 and CDR2 (germline): MNHEY, SVGEGT. CDR3 DNA sequence: TGTGCCAGCAGAATCAGGGGCGGTCAGCCCCAGCATTTT. Protein: CASRIRGGQPQHF.

The genes are TRBV6-5 and TRBJ1-1; TRBD1 aligns across 7 bases. This CDR3 has 18 residues. The V and J ends lost 2 bases and 1 base, in that order; junction bases with no gene match: 13. Per the germline V gene, CDR1 is MNHEY and CDR2 is SVGAGI. The CDR3 DNA follows: TGTGCCAGCAGTTACCCCCATCGGACAGGCCCTAAGAACACTGAAGCTTTCTTT. Translated, it gives CASSYPHRTGPKNTEAFF.

Of note for this clonotype: One end of the junction is discordant with germline, which a read error may explain. This chain joins TRBV5-1 and TRBJ2-3, with unresolved D. Germline V gives CDR1 SGHRS, CDR2 YFSETQ. The CDR3 is made up of 15 amino acids. The CDR3: CASSSGPAHLDRQYF. Here the CDR3 DNA reads TGCGCCAGCAGCTCCGGGCCAGCCCACCTCGATAGGCAGTATTTT.

Turning to this clonotype: The junction and the germline gene differ at one end; a read error may be behind it. This chain uses TRBV7-7 with TRBJ2-1, with D possibly being TRBD2 (6 bases). The germline V gene has CDR1 SSHAT and CDR2 FNYEAQ (reference sequence). CDR3 length: 15 residues. DNA for the CDR3: TGTGCTAGCAACATATCCAGCGGGTCCTACAATGAGCAGTTCTTC. Its translation: CASNISSGSYNEQFF.

The CDR3 here is CASSLEGISAEPLNTEAFF. In DNA form, the CDR3 reads TGTGCCAGCAGCTTAGAAGGAATTTCGGCAGAGCCGCTAAACACTGAAGCTTTCTTT. This rearrangement joins TRBV7-6 to TRBJ1-1, with unresolved D. In germline, CDR1 is SGHVS, CDR2 FNYEAQ. The CDR3 extends over 19 amino acids. V was shortened by 1 base and J by 2 bases, with 23 bases between the two germline ends.

This chain uses TRBV20-1 with TRBJ2-4, with D tentatively TRBD1 (6 bases). The CDR3 sequence is 17 residues long. Germline CDR1 is DFQATT and CDR2 is SNEGSKA (reference sequence). V lost 0 bases to trimming and J lost 2 bases, with 17 bases between them. This CDR3 reads CSARDHINREPKNIQYF. CDR3 nucleotides: TGCAGTGCTAGAGATCACATAAACAGGGAGCCCAAAAACATTCAGTACTTC.

The chain is built from TRBV4-1 and TRBJ1-5, with 7 bases aligning to TRBD1. The CDR3 is 14 amino acids. V was clipped by 4 bases and J by 5 bases; unmatched bases: 5. CDR1 and CDR2 (germline): MGHRA, YSYEKL. The DNA for the CDR3 is TGCGCCAGCAGCCCTTCCAGGGGGGATCAGCCCCAGCATTTT. Its translation: CASSPSRGDQPQHF.

This CDR3 is CASSLGPGLKQPQHF. The CDR3 DNA reads TGCGCCAGCAGCTTGGGGCCGGGCCTTAAACAGCCCCAGCATTTT. V usage is TRBV5-1 and J usage is TRBJ1-5; D remains unclear. Between the trimmed V and J ends, which lost 0 bases and 7 bases, there was a span of 14 bases. The germline V gene encodes CDR1 SGHRS and CDR2 YFSETQ. The CDR3 contains 15 residues.

This clonotype appeared a few times. V and J are TRBV11-2 and TRBJ1-1; 11 nucleotides align to TRBD1. The CDR3 extends over 16 amino acids. Germline V lookup: CDR1 SGHAT, CDR2 FQNNGV. The junction had 8 bases not matched to a gene; V was cut back by 6 bases and J by 2 bases. CDR3 amino acids: CASSPRTGGPNTEAFF. CDR3 bases: TGTGCCAGCAGTCCAAGGACAGGGGGCCCTAACACTGAAGCTTTCTTT.

This clonotype was recorded at least ten times. The chain uses TRBV29-1 and TRBJ2-3, with a possible D match to TRBD1 (5 bases). The CDR3 contains 13 residues. V was cut by 4 bases and J by 3 bases, with 11 bases left in between. Germline-derived CDR1 and CDR2 are SQVTM and ANQGSEA. CDR3 bases: TGCAGCGTTGCCAGGGCAAGGACAGATACGCAGTATTTT. It translates to CSVARARTDTQYF.